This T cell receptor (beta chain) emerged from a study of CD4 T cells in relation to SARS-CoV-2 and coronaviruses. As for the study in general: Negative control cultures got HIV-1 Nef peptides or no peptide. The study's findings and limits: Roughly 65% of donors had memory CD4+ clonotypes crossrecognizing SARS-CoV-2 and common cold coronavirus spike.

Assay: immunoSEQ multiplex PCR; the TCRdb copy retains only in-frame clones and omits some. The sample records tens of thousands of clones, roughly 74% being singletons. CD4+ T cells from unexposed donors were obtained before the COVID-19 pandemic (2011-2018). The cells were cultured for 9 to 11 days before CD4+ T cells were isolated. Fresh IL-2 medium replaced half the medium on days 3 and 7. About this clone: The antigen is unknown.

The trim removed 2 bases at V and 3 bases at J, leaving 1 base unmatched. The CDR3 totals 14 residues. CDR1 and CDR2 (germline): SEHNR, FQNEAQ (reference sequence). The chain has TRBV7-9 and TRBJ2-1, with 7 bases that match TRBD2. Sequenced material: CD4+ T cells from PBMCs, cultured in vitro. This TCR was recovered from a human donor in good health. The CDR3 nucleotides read TGTGCCAGCAGCTTAATAGCGGGCTACAATGAGCAGTTCTTC. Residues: CASSLIAGYNEQFF.